This T cell receptor beta chain was captured by sequencing in a study of response to subunit inactivated influenza vaccine. Study outcomes and limitations: Each seasonal flu vaccination may recruit only limited new T cells, authors suggested.

This clonotype was found many times. Its antigen is not identified. V was cut by 10 bases and J by 3 bases, with 13 bases left in between. The germline CDR1 and CDR2 sequences are MDHEN and SYDVKM. The CDR3 is made up of 12 amino acids. TCRdb reprocessed the RT-PCR reads with MiXCR, giving one entry per CDR3 protein. The data show about 180,000 distinct CDR3 sequences, with approximately 12% seen just once and approximately 35% held by the top ten. This receptor was identified in a man aged 50-75 years who received an inactivated influenza vaccine. The rearrangement joins TRBV28 to TRBJ2-7; a weak D match, TRBD1 (5 bases). The material was CD8+ T cells sorted from PBMCs, obtained less than 25 months after vaccination. The CDR3 protein is CATYRDSYEQYF. The CDR3 nucleotides read TGTGCCACCTACCGAGACAGCTACGAGCAGTACTTC.